The present T cell receptor (beta chain) was sequenced within a study of cytomegalovirus exposure and HLA in healthy donors. Trimming cost V 1 base and J 1 base, with 13 bases left between them. This CDR3 spans 16 amino acids. Germline lookup yields CDR1 PRHDT and CDR2 FYEKMQ (reference sequence). On this clone: The target antigen is unknown.

The donors were in the approximately 120-subject validation cohort; that cohort was separate from the roughly 700-subject first cohort. Sequencing was performed with immunoSEQ multiplex PCR; in TCRdb, only in-frame clones are kept and a portion is missing. Of 130,000 to 150,000 clones listed, 87% are singletons. Whole-study results and caveats: Most TCR sequences were uncommon, yet certain public TCRs appeared in many donors. Reports indicated that the classifier achieved high specificity and sensitivity in diagnosing cytomegalovirus status. Clusters of TCRs from the first cohort tended to co-occur in the roughly 120 validation repertoires (as a later analysis found).

V usage is TRBV13 and J usage is TRBJ1-1; D is perhaps TRBD1 (5 bases). The sequence came from a man aged 18 to 30 in good health and CMV-seropositive. Sequencing was carried out using PBMCs. The CDR3 sequence is CASSLDPGRGNTEAFF. CDR3 in DNA: TGTGCCAGCAGCTTAGACCCGGGGAGGGGGAACACTGAAGCTTTCTTT.